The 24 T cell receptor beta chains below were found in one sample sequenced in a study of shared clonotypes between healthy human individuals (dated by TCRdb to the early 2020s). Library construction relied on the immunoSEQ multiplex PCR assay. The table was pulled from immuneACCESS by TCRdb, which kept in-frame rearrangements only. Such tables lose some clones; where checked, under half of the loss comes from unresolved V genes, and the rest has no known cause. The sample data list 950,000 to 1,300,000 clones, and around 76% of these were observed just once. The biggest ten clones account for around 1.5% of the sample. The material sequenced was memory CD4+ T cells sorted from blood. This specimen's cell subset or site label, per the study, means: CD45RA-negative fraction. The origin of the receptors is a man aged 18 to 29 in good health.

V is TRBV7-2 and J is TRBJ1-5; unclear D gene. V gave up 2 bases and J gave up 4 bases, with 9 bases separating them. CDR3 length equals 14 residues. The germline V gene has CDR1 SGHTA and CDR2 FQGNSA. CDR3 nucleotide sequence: TGTGCCAGCAGCTTATCTTGGACTAATCAGCCCCAGCATTTT. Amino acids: CASSLSWTNQPQHF.

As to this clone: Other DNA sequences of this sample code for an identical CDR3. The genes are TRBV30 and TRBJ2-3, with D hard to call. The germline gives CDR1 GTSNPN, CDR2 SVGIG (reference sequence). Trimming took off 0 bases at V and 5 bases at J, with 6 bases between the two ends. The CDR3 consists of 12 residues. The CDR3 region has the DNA TGTGCCTGGAGTGTAGGCGGAGATACGCAGTATTTT. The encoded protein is CAWSVGGDTQYF. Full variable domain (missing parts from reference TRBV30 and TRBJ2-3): SQTIHQWPATLVQPVGSPLSLECTVEGTSNPNLYWYRQAAGRGLQLLFYSVGIGQISSEVPQNLSASRPQDRQFILSSKKLLLSDSGFYLCAWSVGGDTQYFGPGTRLTVL.

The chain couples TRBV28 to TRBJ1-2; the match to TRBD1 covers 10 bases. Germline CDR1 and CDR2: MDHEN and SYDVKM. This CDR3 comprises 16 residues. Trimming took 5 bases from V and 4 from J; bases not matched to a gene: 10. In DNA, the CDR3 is TGTGCCAGCAGTCACCGACAGGGGGCTATAGTCTATGGCTACACCTTC. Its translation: CASSHRQGAIVYGYTF.

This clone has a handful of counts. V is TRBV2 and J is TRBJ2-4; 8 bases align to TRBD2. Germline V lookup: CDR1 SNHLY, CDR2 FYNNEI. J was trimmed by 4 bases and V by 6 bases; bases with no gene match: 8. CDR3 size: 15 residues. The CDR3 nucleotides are TGTGCCAGCAGGGACTCGGGACTAGGAAAAAACATTCAGTACTTC. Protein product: CASRDSGLGKNIQYF. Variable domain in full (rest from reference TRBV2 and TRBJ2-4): EPEVTQTPSHQVTQMGQEVILRCVPISNHLYFYWYRQILGQKVEFLVSFYNNEISEKSEIFDDQFSVERPDGSNFTLKIRSTKLEDSAMYFCASRDSGLGKNIQYFGAGTRLSVL.

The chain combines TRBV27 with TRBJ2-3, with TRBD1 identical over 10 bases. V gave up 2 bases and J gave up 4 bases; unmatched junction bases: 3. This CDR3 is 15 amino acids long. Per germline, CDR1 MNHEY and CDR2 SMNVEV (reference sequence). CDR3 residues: CASSLEGQGADTQYF. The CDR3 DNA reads TGTGCCAGCAGTTTAGAAGGACAGGGGGCAGATACGCAGTATTTT.

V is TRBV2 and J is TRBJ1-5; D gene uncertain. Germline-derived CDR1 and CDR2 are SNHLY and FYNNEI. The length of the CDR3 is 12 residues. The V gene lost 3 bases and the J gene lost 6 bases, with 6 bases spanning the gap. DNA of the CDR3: TGTGCCAGCAGTGACACCCCTCAGCCCCAGCATTTT. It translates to CASSDTPQPQHF.

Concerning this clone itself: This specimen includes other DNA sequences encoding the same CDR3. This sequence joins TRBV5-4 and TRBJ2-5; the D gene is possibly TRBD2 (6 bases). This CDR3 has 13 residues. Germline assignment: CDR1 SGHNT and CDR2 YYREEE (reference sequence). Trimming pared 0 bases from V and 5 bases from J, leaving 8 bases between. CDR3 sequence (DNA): TGTGCCAGCAGCTTGGAAGGGAGGGAGACCCAGTACTTC. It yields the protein CASSLEGRETQYF.

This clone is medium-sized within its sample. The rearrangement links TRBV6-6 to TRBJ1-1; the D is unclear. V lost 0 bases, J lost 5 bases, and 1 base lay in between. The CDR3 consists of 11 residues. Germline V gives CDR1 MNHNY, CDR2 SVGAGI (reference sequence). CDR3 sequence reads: CASSYSTEAFF. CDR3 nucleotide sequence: TGTGCCAGCAGTTACTCGACTGAAGCTTTCTTT.

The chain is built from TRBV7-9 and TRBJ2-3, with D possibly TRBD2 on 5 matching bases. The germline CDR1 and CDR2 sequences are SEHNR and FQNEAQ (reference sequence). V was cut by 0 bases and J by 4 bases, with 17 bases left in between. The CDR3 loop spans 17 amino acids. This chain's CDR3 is CASSLARQRGIPDTQYF. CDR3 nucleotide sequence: TGTGCCAGCAGCTTAGCGCGACAACGGGGTATTCCAGATACGCAGTATTTT.

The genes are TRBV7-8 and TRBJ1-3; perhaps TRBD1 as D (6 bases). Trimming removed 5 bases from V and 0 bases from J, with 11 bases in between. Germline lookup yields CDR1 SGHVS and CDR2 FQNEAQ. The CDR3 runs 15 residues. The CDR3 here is CASSQQGLSGNTIYF. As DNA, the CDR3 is TGTGCCAGCAGCCAACAGGGACTCTCTGGAAACACCATATATTTT.

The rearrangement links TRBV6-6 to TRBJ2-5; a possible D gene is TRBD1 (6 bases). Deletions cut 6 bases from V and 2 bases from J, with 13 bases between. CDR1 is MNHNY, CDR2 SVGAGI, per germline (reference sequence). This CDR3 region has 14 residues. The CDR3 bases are TGTGCCAGCAGCCCCCACAGGGATCAAGAGACCCAGTACTTC. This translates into CASSPHRDQETQYF.

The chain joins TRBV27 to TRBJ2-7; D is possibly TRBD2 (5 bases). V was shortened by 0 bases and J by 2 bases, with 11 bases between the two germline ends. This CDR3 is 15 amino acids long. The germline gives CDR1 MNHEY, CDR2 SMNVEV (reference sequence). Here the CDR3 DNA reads TGTGCCAGCAGTTTATCGCGGGTCAGAACCTACGAGCAGTACTTC. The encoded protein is CASSLSRVRTYEQYF.

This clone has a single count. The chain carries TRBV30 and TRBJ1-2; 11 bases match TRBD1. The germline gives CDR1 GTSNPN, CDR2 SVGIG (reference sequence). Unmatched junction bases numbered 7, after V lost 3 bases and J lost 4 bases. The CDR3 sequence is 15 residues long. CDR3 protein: CAWRLDRGRSYGYTF. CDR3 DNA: TGTGCCTGGAGATTGGACAGGGGGCGCAGCTATGGCTACACCTTC.

The CDR3 DNA is TGCGCCAGCAGCTTGGTTGGGGCCCCCACAGATACGCAGTATTTT. Encoded protein: CASSLVGAPTDTQYF. The chain is built from TRBV5-1 and TRBJ2-3; D may be TRBD1 (5 bases). CDR3 length equals 15 residues. V dropped 0 bases and J dropped 2 bases, with 10 bases sitting between them. CDR1 and CDR2 from the germline V gene are SGHRS and YFSETQ.

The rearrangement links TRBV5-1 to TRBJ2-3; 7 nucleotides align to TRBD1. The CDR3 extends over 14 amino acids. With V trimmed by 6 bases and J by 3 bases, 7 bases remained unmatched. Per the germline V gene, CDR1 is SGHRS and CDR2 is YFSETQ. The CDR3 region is CASTTGELTDTQYF. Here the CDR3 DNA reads TGCGCCAGCACTACAGGGGAGTTAACAGATACGCAGTATTTT.

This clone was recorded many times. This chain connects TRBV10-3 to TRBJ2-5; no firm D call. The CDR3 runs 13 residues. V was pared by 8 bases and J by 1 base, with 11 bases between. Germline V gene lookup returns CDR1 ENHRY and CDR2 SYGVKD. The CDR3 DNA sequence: TGTGCCATCGGGCAGGAGCCCCAAGAGACCCAGTACTTC. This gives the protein CAIGQEPQETQYF.

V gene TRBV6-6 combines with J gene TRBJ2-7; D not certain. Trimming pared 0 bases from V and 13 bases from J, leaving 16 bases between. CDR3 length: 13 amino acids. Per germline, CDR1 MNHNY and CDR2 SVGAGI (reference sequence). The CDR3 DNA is TGTGCCAGCAGTTACTCTCTTGACCTCAAGGGCTACTTC. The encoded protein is CASSYSLDLKGYF.

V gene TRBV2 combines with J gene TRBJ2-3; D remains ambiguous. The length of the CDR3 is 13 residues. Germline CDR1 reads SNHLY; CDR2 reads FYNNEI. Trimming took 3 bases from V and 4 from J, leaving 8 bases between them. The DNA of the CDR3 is TGTGCCAGCAGTGATCTCCGGGCAGATACGCAGTATTTT. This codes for CASSDLRADTQYF. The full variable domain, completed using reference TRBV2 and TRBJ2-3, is EPEVTQTPSHQVTQMGQEVILRCVPISNHLYFYWYRQILGQKVEFLVSFYNNEISEKSEIFDDQFSVERPDGSNFTLKIRSTKLEDSAMYFCASSDLRADTQYFGPGTRLTVL.

The CDR3 reads CASSLGAIGGPDTQYF. CDR3 nucleotide sequence: TGTGCCAGCAGCTTGGGAGCGATAGGGGGCCCAGATACGCAGTATTTT. The J gene is TRBJ2-3, the V gene TRBV7-3, with 7 positions matching TRBD1. Per the germline V gene, CDR1 is SGHTA and CDR2 is FQGTGA. This CDR3 region has 16 residues. J was trimmed by 4 bases and V by 3 bases; bases with no gene match: 10.

The CDR3 DNA reads as TGTGCCAGCAGTGGACAACTGGAGGGCCCCTACGAGCAGTACTTC. Its protein product is CASSGQLEGPYEQYF. The chain carries TRBV6-1 and TRBJ2-7; perhaps TRBD2 as D (6 bases). Per the germline V gene, CDR1 is MNHNS and CDR2 is SASEGT. Between the trimmed V and J ends, which lost 4 bases and 2 bases, there was a span of 15 bases. The length of the CDR3 is 15 residues.

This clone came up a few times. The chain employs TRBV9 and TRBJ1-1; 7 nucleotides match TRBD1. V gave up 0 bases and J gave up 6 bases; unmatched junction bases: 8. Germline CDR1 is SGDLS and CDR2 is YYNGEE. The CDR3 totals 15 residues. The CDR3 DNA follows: TGTGCCAGCAGCGTAGTGGCAGGGGGAGTCCCTGAAGCTTTCTTT. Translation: CASSVVAGGVPEAFF. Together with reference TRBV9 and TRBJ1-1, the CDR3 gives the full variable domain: DSGVTQTPKHLITATGQRVTLRCSPRSGDLSVYWYQQSLDQGLQFLIQYYNGEERAKGNILERFSAQQFPDLHSELNLSSLELGDSALYFCASSVVAGGVPEAFFGQGTRLTVV.

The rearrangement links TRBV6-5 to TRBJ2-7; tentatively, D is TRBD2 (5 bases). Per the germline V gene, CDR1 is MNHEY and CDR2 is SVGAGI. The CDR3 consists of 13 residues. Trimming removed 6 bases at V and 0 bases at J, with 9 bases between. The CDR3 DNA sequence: TGTGCCAGCAGCCGGGGTCACTCCTACGAGCAGTACTTC. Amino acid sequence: CASSRGHSYEQYF.

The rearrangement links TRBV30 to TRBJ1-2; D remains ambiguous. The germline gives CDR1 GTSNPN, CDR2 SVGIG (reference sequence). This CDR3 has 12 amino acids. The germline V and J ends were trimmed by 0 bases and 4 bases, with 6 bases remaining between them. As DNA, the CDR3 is TGTGCCTGGAGTGTACGCAGCTATGGCTACACCTTC. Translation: CAWSVRSYGYTF.

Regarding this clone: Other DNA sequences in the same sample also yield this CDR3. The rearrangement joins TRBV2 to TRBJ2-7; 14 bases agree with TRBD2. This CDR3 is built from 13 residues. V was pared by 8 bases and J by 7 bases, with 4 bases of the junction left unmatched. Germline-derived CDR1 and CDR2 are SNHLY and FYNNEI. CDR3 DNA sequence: TGTGCCAGCTCTGGACTAGCGGGAGGAGAGCAGTACTTC. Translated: CASSGLAGGEQYF.